The 25 T cell receptor beta chains below were found in one sample sequenced in a study of blood T cells in healthy people across ages. Combining a sample-barcoded 5' primer with a J-beta primer mix, a second PCR ran for roughly 7 to 12 cycles. One entry per CDR3 protein results from TCRdb running MiXCR on the 5' RACE reads. The data contain about 1.7 million distinct CDR3 sequences, roughly 27% of them seen just once; the ten biggest clones take up 7% to 9%. Specimen: blood. These receptors were taken from a woman younger than 45 in good health.

This clonotype has only a few counts. The chain employs TRBV9 and TRBJ2-1, with TRBD1 as a possible D gene (6 bases). The V gene's germline CDR1 is SGDLS and CDR2 YYNGEE. CDR3 length: 14 residues. The V gene lost 3 bases and the J gene lost 6 bases, with 13 bases spanning the gap. CDR3 sequence reads: CASSGRGGRNEQFF. The CDR3 DNA follows: TGTGCCAGCAGCGGCCGAGGGGGTCGCAATGAGCAGTTCTTC.

This clonotype was detected only a few times. The CDR3 here is CASSLGGQKGAFF. The CDR3 DNA is TGCGCCAGCAGCTTGGGGGGACAGAAGGGGGCTTTCTTT. The chain couples TRBV5-1 to TRBJ1-1, with TRBD1 matching over 7 bases. J lost 11 bases, V lost 0 bases, and 7 bases had no gene match. This CDR3 contains 13 residues. Germline CDR1 reads SGHRS; CDR2 reads YFSETQ.

This clonotype has a handful of counts. The chain recombines TRBV9 with TRBJ1-2; the D gene is possibly TRBD1 (6 bases). V was pared by 0 bases and J by 6 bases, with 12 bases between. Germline V gives CDR1 SGDLS, CDR2 YYNGEE. The CDR3 sequence is 14 residues long. This CDR3 is CASSVDRVTNGYTF. The DNA of the CDR3 is TGTGCCAGCAGCGTAGACAGGGTTACGAATGGCTACACCTTC. The variable domain in full, with the rest retrieved from reference TRBV9 and TRBJ1-2, is DSGVTQTPKHLITATGQRVTLRCSPRSGDLSVYWYQQSLDQGLQFLIQYYNGEERAKGNILERFSAQQFPDLHSELNLSSLELGDSALYFCASSVDRVTNGYTFGSGTRLTVV.

This clonotype came up many times. This chain connects TRBV29-1 to TRBJ2-5; D is ambiguous. The CDR3 is 13 residues long. Trimming cost V 1 base and J 4 bases, with 10 bases left between them. Per the germline V gene, CDR1 is SQVTM and CDR2 is ANQGSEA. DNA of the CDR3: TGCAGCGTTGAAGGTTCCAGGCTAGAGACCCAGTACTTC. Translating it yields CSVEGSRLETQYF.

This clonotype came up a few times. A clone one base away is much larger, so this may be a read error. The chain has TRBV12-3 or TRBV12-4 and TRBJ2-1; 8 nucleotides match TRBD1. The DNA end is more similar to TRBJ2-7, so the J call may be wrong. The CDR3 runs to 15 residues. The CDR3 bases are TGTGCCAGCAGTTTTGACAGGGGTGGATACAATGAGCAGTACTTC. Amino acids: CASSFDRGGYNEQYF.

J is TRBJ1-2 and V is TRBV18, with D hard to call. This CDR3 is built from 16 residues. Germline V gives CDR1 KGHSH, CDR2 LQKENI. Trimming left V 4 bases short and J 7 bases short, with 22 bases between. The CDR3 protein is CASSLSQEAGVRGYTF. DNA for the CDR3: TGTGCCAGCTCACTTTCCCAAGAGGCAGGAGTACGTGGCTACACCTTC.

The chain combines TRBV24-1 with TRBJ2-5; perhaps TRBD1 as D (6 bases). Trimming took 4 bases from V and 2 from J, leaving 10 bases between them. This CDR3 is 14 amino acids long. Germline CDR1 and CDR2: KGHDR and SFDVKD. The CDR3 nucleotides read TGTGCCACCAGTGACCCGGGACATCAAGAGACCCAGTACTTC. Protein: CATSDPGHQETQYF.

The chain couples TRBV25-1 to TRBJ1-1; D is uncertain. The germline V gene encodes CDR1 MGHDK and CDR2 SYGVNS. V lost 1 base to trimming and J lost 5 bases, with 14 bases between them. CDR3 length: 15 amino acids. CDR3 coding DNA: TGTGCCAGCAGTGAATTTGGATGGGGAGGGACTGAAGCTTTCTTT. Protein product: CASSEFGWGGTEAFF.

Many counts were recorded for this clonotype. This rearrangement joins TRBV10-3 to TRBJ2-7; the D gene is possibly TRBD2 (6 bases). Germline values: CDR1 ENHRY, CDR2 SYGVKD. Trimming removed 6 bases at V and 9 bases at J, with 15 bases between. This CDR3 is 12 amino acids long. The CDR3 protein is CAIRREEGRQYF. In DNA, the CDR3 is TGTGCCATCAGGAGGGAGGAGGGAAGGCAGTACTTC.

This chain links TRBV7-2 with TRBJ1-3; D unclear. Per the germline V gene, CDR1 is SGHTA and CDR2 is FQGNSA. The CDR3 covers 13 residues. V lost 1 base and J 7 bases, leaving 8 bases between the germline ends. In DNA form, the CDR3 reads TGTGCCAGCAGCTTAGGGGTTGTTAACACCATATATTTT. It is translated as CASSLGVVNTIYF.

J is TRBJ2-1 and V is TRBV20-1, with a weak D call TRBD1 (6 bases). V was shortened by 5 bases and J by 9 bases, with 14 bases between the two germline ends. This CDR3 region has 12 residues. Looked up from germline, CDR1 is DFQATT and CDR2 is SNEGSKA (reference sequence). The CDR3 sequence is CSAHRQGFEQFF. The DNA for the CDR3 is TGCAGTGCTCACCGGCAGGGGTTTGAGCAGTTCTTC.

This clonotype has a handful of counts. The rearrangement links TRBV20-1 to TRBJ1-1; 9 nucleotides align to TRBD1. Germline CDR1 DFQATT, CDR2 SNEGSKA (reference sequence). This CDR3 has 13 amino acids. The J segment lost 5 bases and the V segment lost 5 bases, leaving 6 bases of the junction unmatched. The CDR3 region is CSAPGTGYTEAFF. The CDR3 coding sequence is TGCAGTGCTCCCGGGACAGGGTATACTGAAGCTTTCTTT.

This clonotype occurred a few times. The junction departs from germline at one end; a sequencing error may be responsible. This chain joins TRBV5-1 and TRBJ2-5; D ambiguous. Germline CDR1 and CDR2: SGHRS and YFSETQ. This CDR3 contains 15 residues. CDR3 protein: CPSSLTRPGQETQYF. As DNA, the CDR3 is TGCCCCAGCAGCTTGACGAGGCCAGGACAAGAGACCCAGTACTTC.

Note on this clonotype: One junction end does not reproduce the germline sequence, and a read error may be involved. This sequence joins TRBV20-1 and TRBJ2-2; D ambiguous. The CDR3 totals 14 residues. Germline V CDR1 and CDR2: DFQATT, SNEGSKA (reference sequence). The CDR3 reads CGARDPGRAGELFF. The DNA for the CDR3 is TGCGGTGCTAGAGATCCCGGACGAGCCGGGGAGCTGTTTTTT.

In this sample, this clonotype turned up a few times. This chain joins TRBV15 and TRBJ2-3, with D uncertain. The germline gives CDR1 LNHNV, CDR2 YYDKDF (reference sequence). The CDR3 is 12 amino acids. V lost 1 base to trimming and J lost 5 bases, with 4 bases between them. CDR3 sequence (DNA): TGTGCCACCAGCAGAGTGGGAGATACGCAGTATTTT. Amino acid sequence: CATSRVGDTQYF. Full variable domain (rest looked up from reference TRBV15 and TRBJ2-3): DAMVIQNPRYQVTQFGKPVTLSCSQTLNHNVMYWYQQKSSQAPKLLFHYYDKDFNNEADTPDNFQSRRPNTSFCFLDIRSPGLGDTAMYLCATSRVGDTQYFGPGTRLTVL.

This clonotype was detected ten times or more. V and J are TRBV7-9 and TRBJ2-7, with TRBD2 identical over 14 bases. After removal of 6 bases from V and 2 bases from J, the junction contained 9 bases not matched to a gene. CDR1 is SEHNR, CDR2 FQNEAQ, per germline (reference sequence). CDR3 size: 17 residues. The CDR3 bases are TGTGCCAGCAGTCGAGGACTAGCGGGAGGTCGAACCTACGAGCAGTACTTC. This encodes CASSRGLAGGRTYEQYF. Looking up the rest from reference TRBV7-9 and TRBJ2-7 gives the full variable domain: DTGVSQNPRHKITKRGQNVTFRCDPISEHNRLYWYRQTLGQGPEFLTYFQNEAQLEKSRLLSDRFSAERPKGSFSTLEIQRTEQGDSAMYLCASSRGLAGGRTYEQYFGPGTRLTVT.

This clonotype has at least ten counts. The V and J genes are TRBV7-6 and TRBJ2-5; D is ambiguous. Germline V gene sequence: CDR1 SGHVS, CDR2 FNYEAQ. The ends were cut back, 5 bases at V and 2 bases at J, with 15 bases in the middle. The CDR3 contains 15 residues. CDR3 DNA: TGTGCCAGCAGCCCAGAACGTGATCAACAAGAGACCCAGTACTTC. Its protein is CASSPERDQQETQYF.

The J gene is TRBJ2-1, the V gene TRBV5-1, with D unresolved. Germline loops: CDR1 SGHRS, CDR2 YFSETQ. The CDR3 has 16 residues. The ends were cut back, 0 bases at V and 0 bases at J, with 10 bases in the middle. CDR3 DNA: TGCGCCAGCAGCTTGGCTGGTTCCACCTCCTACAATGAGCAGTTCTTC. Protein sequence: CASSLAGSTSYNEQFF.

V usage is TRBV29-1 and J usage is TRBJ2-2; D gene unclear. The length of the CDR3 is 15 residues. The V end was cut by 4 bases, the J end by 6 bases, with 18 bases between. Germline CDR1 SQVTM, CDR2 ANQGSEA. CDR3 coding DNA: TGCAGCGTTGTCCTGGTGGCTGCGTCTTCCGGGGAGCTGTTTTTT. The encoded protein is CSVVLVAASSGELFF.

This clonotype was seen a few times. The CDR3 coding sequence is TGTGCCAGCAGCTTAGCGCGAGGGGGCGCGGAGACCCAGTACTTC. This translates into CASSLARGGAETQYF. The chain joins TRBV7-9 to TRBJ2-5; 7 bases are shared with TRBD1. Trimming cost V 0 bases and J 5 bases; bases outside gene matches: 6. The CDR3 is made up of 15 amino acids. Per germline, CDR1 SEHNR and CDR2 FQNEAQ (reference sequence).

In the case of this clonotype: This sequence may be a read error, since a much larger clone differs from it by one base. The CDR3 coding sequence is TGCAGTGCTCTCCGACCACAGGTCTACGAGCAGTACTTC. The encoded protein is CSALRPQVYEQYF. The chain combines TRBV20-1 with TRBJ2-1; D possibly corresponds to TRBD1 (5 bases). TRBJ2-7 explains the end of the DNA better; the J call may be wrong. CDR1 and CDR2 (germline): DFQATT, SNEGSKA (reference sequence). This CDR3 contains 13 residues.

This clonotype occurred a few times. The chain couples TRBV6-5 to TRBJ2-1, with a tentative D call TRBD2 (6 bases). Trimming took 6 bases from V and 6 from J, leaving 12 bases between them. This CDR3 has 13 amino acids. Germline lookup yields CDR1 MNHEY and CDR2 SVGAGI. The CDR3 here is CASRRGRGNEQFF. The CDR3 coding sequence is TGTGCCAGCAGGCGGGGCCGGGGCAATGAGCAGTTCTTC.

The chain recombines TRBV12-3 or TRBV12-4 with TRBJ1-2; D ambiguous. The V end was cut by 5 bases, the J end by 7 bases, with 14 bases between. The CDR3 runs to 13 residues. CDR3 DNA: TGTGCCAGCAGTCCCTCAGGTGCACGTGGCTACACCTTC. It is translated as CASSPSGARGYTF.

The V call is TRBV4-1, the J call TRBJ2-4, with 8 nucleotides matching TRBD1. The J call is in doubt because the DNA end fits TRBJ2-7 better. The germline gives CDR1 MGHRA, CDR2 YSYEKL. The CDR3 is made up of 16 amino acids. This CDR3 reads CASSQLALDRDYEQYF. The CDR3 nucleotides read TGCGCCAGCAGCCAGTTAGCCTTGGACAGGGACTACGAGCAGTACTTC.

In its sample, this clonotype was seen many times. The chain is built from TRBV12-3 or TRBV12-4 and TRBJ2-7; D is uncertain. There are 14 residues in the CDR3. V was trimmed by 1 base and J by 4 bases, leaving 11 bases between them. CDR3 DNA sequence: TGTGCCAGCAGTTTAGTCAGTTCCTTTTACGAGCAGTACTTC. This gives the protein CASSLVSSFYEQYF.